This T cell receptor beta chain comes out of a study of T cells in Graves' hyperthyroidism and ophthalmopathy. The study left out patients who had uncontrolled infection, other autoimmune disease, pregnancy or lactation. The CDR3 regions of TCR beta were amplified from RNA transcripts. HTBI primers were the set used in a first-round RT-PCR of the TCR CDR3. TCRdb independently ran MiXCR on the multiplex PCR reads; one entry per CDR3 protein. The table includes some 460,000 distinct CDR3 sequences, about 15% detected once. The ends were cut back, 3 bases at V and 2 bases at J, with 1 base in the middle. The CDR3 totals 11 residues. CDR1 is LGHDT, CDR2 YNNKEL, per germline (reference sequence). This clonotype was detected ten times or more.

Material for sequencing was blood. This TCR came from a woman under 30 with Graves' hyperthyroidism. This chain links TRBV3-1 with TRBJ1-2; no firm D call. The DNA of the CDR3 is TGTGCCAGCAGCCAGAACTATGGCTACACCTTC. It specifies CASSQNYGYTF.